Shown below are 20 T cell receptor beta chains from a single sample sequenced in a study of cytomegalovirus exposure and HLA in healthy donors. It was with 60 Vbeta and 13 Jbeta primers that the PCR ran. TCRdb's table, derived via immunoSEQ multiplex PCR, lists solely in-frame clones and lacks some. Of fewer than 200,000 clones in the sample, roughly 82% were seen once. Sample: PBMCs. The receptors stem from a girl between 10 and 17 years old in good health and CMV-seropositive.

This chain connects TRBV6-1 to TRBJ1-1; perhaps TRBD1 as D (5 bases). The CDR3 extends over 14 amino acids. Germline V gene lookup returns CDR1 MNHNS and CDR2 SASEGT. The V end lost 6 bases, the J end lost 0 bases, and 11 bases lay between the germline ends. The CDR3 nucleotides read TGTGCCAGCAGCCTTGGAGGGGTGAACACTGAAGCTTTCTTT. As protein: CASSLGGVNTEAFF.

The chain is built from TRBV5-1 and TRBJ2-3, with 10 bases fitting TRBD1. Looked up from germline, CDR1 is SGHRS and CDR2 is YFSETQ. The trim removed 4 bases at V and 2 bases at J, leaving 4 bases unmatched. The CDR3 length is 15 residues. For the CDR3, the DNA is TGCGCCAGCAGCGGGGACAGGGGCCTCACAGATACGCAGTATTTT. Protein: CASSGDRGLTDTQYF.

The chain joins TRBV9 to TRBJ1-1; D remains ambiguous. Germline V gene data show CDR1 as SGDLS and CDR2 as YYNGEE. This CDR3 contains 12 residues. Trimming took 3 bases from V and 7 from J, leaving 10 bases between them. CDR3 loop: CASSGSEGEAFF. DNA of the CDR3: TGTGCCAGCAGCGGGAGTGAGGGTGAAGCTTTCTTT.

The V and J genes are TRBV28 and TRBJ2-5; 12 nucleotides match TRBD1. The CDR3 sequence is 16 residues long. The V segment lost 5 bases and the J segment 5 bases; nucleotides outside the gene matches: 9. CDR1 is MDHEN, CDR2 SYDVKM, per germline. CDR3 DNA: TGTGCCAGCAGTGCCTCGGGACAGGGGGCTTTGGAGACCCAGTACTTC. Protein product: CASSASGQGALETQYF.

This clone occurred once. The V call is TRBV2, the J call TRBJ2-1, with 8 bases lining up with TRBD2. V dropped 8 bases and J dropped 2; count of bases not matched to a gene: 2. Germline-derived CDR1 and CDR2 are SNHLY and FYNNEI. This CDR3 contains 13 residues. CDR3 in amino acids: CASRTSPYNEQFF. CDR3 DNA sequence: TGTGCCAGCCGGACTAGCCCCTACAATGAGCAGTTCTTC. Full variable domain (remainder filled in from reference TRBV2 and TRBJ2-1): EPEVTQTPSHQVTQMGQEVILRCVPISNHLYFYWYRQILGQKVEFLVSFYNNEISEKSEIFDDQFSVERPDGSNFTLKIRSTKLEDSAMYFCASRTSPYNEQFFGPGTRLTVL.

This clone was counted a few times. The rearrangement joins TRBV5-1 to TRBJ2-5, with 9 positions matching TRBD1. Trimming cost V 0 bases and J 3 bases; bases outside gene matches: 9. CDR1 is SGHRS and CDR2 is YFSETQ in the germline V gene. This CDR3 region has 17 residues. CDR3 sequence: CASSLATGGFRKETQYF. In DNA form, the CDR3 reads TGCGCCAGCAGCTTGGCCACAGGGGGCTTTAGGAAAGAGACCCAGTACTTC. The full variable domain, its missing parts supplied by reference TRBV5-1 and TRBJ2-5, is KAGVTQTPRYLIKTRGQQVTLSCSPISGHRSVSWYQQTPGQGLQFLFEYFSETQRNKGNFPGRFSGRQFSNSRSEMNVSTLELGDSALYLCASSLATGGFRKETQYFGPGTRLLVL.

The chain couples TRBV5-1 to TRBJ1-2; 10 bases fit TRBD1. This CDR3 is built from 15 residues. Germline V lookup: CDR1 SGHRS, CDR2 YFSETQ. J gave up 4 bases and V 4 bases, and 7 bases lay outside the gene matches. CDR3 region: CASSPETGGAYGYTF. The CDR3 bases are TGCGCCAGCAGCCCAGAGACAGGGGGCGCCTATGGCTACACCTTC.

The chain carries TRBV6-5 and TRBJ2-5; D is perhaps TRBD1 (6 bases). CDR3 length: 13 amino acids. From germline, CDR1 is MNHEY and CDR2 SVGAGI. V lost 6 bases and J lost 5, with 13 bases in between. CDR3 DNA: TGTGCCAGCAGAACTGGGGGCAGCGAGACCCAGTACTTC. It yields the protein CASRTGGSETQYF.

Only a few counts were recorded for this clone. This sequence joins TRBV5-6 and TRBJ2-2, with D maybe TRBD2 (5 bases). The CDR3 has 15 amino acids. V was clipped by 4 bases and J by 4 bases, with 14 bases between them. CDR1 SGHDT and CDR2 YYEEEE come from the germline V gene. The CDR3 loop is CASSGGRLVTGELFF. CDR3 bases: TGTGCCAGCAGCGGCGGGCGGTTGGTCACCGGGGAGCTGTTTTTT.

V usage is TRBV7-2 and J usage is TRBJ2-5, with D possibly TRBD2 on 6 matching bases. The CDR3 contains 14 residues. The germline V gene encodes CDR1 SGHTA and CDR2 FQGNSA. Trimming left V 1 base short and J 3 bases short, with 9 bases between. CDR3 sequence reads: CASSLGGTEETQYF. CDR3 nucleotide sequence: TGTGCCAGCAGCTTAGGCGGGACCGAAGAGACCCAGTACTTC.

As DNA, the CDR3 is TGTGCCAGCCGGAGGGAAGGCGATGAGCAGTTCTTC. Translation gives CASRREGDEQFF. V is TRBV2 and J is TRBJ2-1; D possibly corresponds to TRBD2 (6 bases). Germline CDR1 and CDR2: SNHLY and FYNNEI. This CDR3 contains 12 residues. V shed 8 bases and J shed 8 bases, with 13 bases lying between them.

This clone was counted between two and nine times. V is TRBV5-6 and J is TRBJ1-1; TRBD1 agrees at 10 bases. The CDR3 sequence is 15 residues long. From germline, CDR1 is SGHDT and CDR2 YYEEEE. V lost 3 bases, J lost 5 bases, and 7 bases stayed unmatched. The CDR3 protein is CASSYLGQGDTEAFF. CDR3 bases: TGTGCCAGCAGCTACCTAGGACAGGGGGATACTGAAGCTTTCTTT.

The J gene is TRBJ2-2, the V gene TRBV28; possibly TRBD1 for D (5 bases). Germline V gives CDR1 MDHEN, CDR2 SYDVKM. CDR3 length: 16 residues. The V end was cut by 8 bases, the J end by 2 bases, with 18 bases between. Here the CDR3 DNA reads TGTGCCAGCGGGATCACAGGACGACCTAACACCGGGGAGCTGTTTTTT. Translating it yields CASGITGRPNTGELFF.

The J gene is TRBJ1-5, the V gene TRBV6-5; 7 bases are shared with TRBD1. The CDR3 contains 14 residues. Trimming at V came to 5 bases and at J to 7 bases, leaving 8 bases not matched to a gene. Germline V gene sequence: CDR1 MNHEY, CDR2 SVGAGI. As DNA, the CDR3 is TGTGCCAGCAGTCCACAGGGGCGATTCCAGCCCCAGCATTTT. Residues: CASSPQGRFQPQHF.

The rearrangement joins TRBV27 to TRBJ1-2; D gene ambiguous. Germline V CDR1 and CDR2: MNHEY, SMNVEV (reference sequence). The CDR3 has 14 amino acids. V lost 5 bases and J 4 bases, leaving 14 bases between the germline ends. The DNA of the CDR3 is TGTGCCAGCAGTCCGGGAGCAGGACTCTATGGCTACACCTTC. As protein: CASSPGAGLYGYTF.

This chain uses TRBV5-1 with TRBJ1-1; 8 nucleotides align to TRBD1. With V trimmed by 3 bases and J by 4 bases, 5 bases remained unmatched. CDR3 length equals 14 residues. Germline CDR1 is SGHRS and CDR2 is YFSETQ. This CDR3 reads CASSSIGTGTEAFF. CDR3 in DNA: TGCGCCAGCAGCTCCATAGGGACAGGCACTGAAGCTTTCTTT.

The rearrangement joins TRBV19 to TRBJ1-2; D not resolved. The length of the CDR3 is 13 residues. The germline V gene has CDR1 LNHDA and CDR2 SQIVND (reference sequence). With 1 base removed from V and 4 bases from J, the gap between germline ends came to 7 bases. CDR3 loop: CASSIARGYGYTF. The CDR3 DNA is TGTGCCAGTAGTATAGCACGAGGCTATGGCTACACCTTC.

This clone was detected a few times. The chain joins TRBV28 to TRBJ2-7; 10 positions match TRBD1. The CDR3 contains 16 residues. CDR1 is MDHEN, CDR2 SYDVKM, per germline. V lost 6 bases, J lost 0 bases, and 8 bases stayed unmatched. The CDR3 here is CASSTRQGADSYEQYF. For the CDR3, the DNA is TGTGCCAGCAGCACTAGACAGGGGGCGGACTCCTACGAGCAGTACTTC.

The chain has TRBV6-5 and TRBJ1-2; TRBD1 might be the D (5 bases). This CDR3 comprises 14 residues. Germline values: CDR1 MNHEY, CDR2 SVGAGI. V lost 0 bases and J 10 bases, leaving 15 bases between the germline ends. The CDR3 sequence is CASSYSGGGFFYTF. CDR3 bases: TGTGCCAGCAGTTACTCCGGGGGGGGTTTTTTCTACACCTTC.

The chain recombines TRBV11-2 with TRBJ2-3; TRBD2 matches 14 bases. The CDR3 loop spans 15 amino acids. With 7 bases clipped from V and 5 bases from J, the junction kept 5 bases outside the gene matches. Germline CDR1 reads SGHAT; CDR2 reads FQNNGV. The CDR3 DNA is TGTGCCAGCAACCCCGGGACTAGCGGGAGAGATACGCAGTATTTT. Its translation is CASNPGTSGRDTQYF.